The present entry profiles one T cell receptor (beta chain) with its context. This specimen comes from a study of blood T cell repertoires in COVID-19. For the study at large: The study drew acute and convalescent COVID-19 samples from the United States, Italy and Spain.

V was cut by 0 bases and J by 4 bases, with 8 bases left in between. Germline CDR1 SGHDT, CDR2 YYEEEE. The CDR3 has 14 amino acids. The cohort comprised adults aged 18 to 89 years residing in about 25 US areas. Clinical history reported by participants formed the basis on which cohorts were assigned. Original methodology: Nucleated cell number was recorded as an estimate derived from reference gene primer amplification. Only in-frame clones appear in the TCRdb table, and some are missing; sequencing was by immunoSEQ multiplex PCR. The V and J calls and clone size are taken from that table; D and trimming were inferred from the DNA. The sample comprises 200,000 or so clones, roughly 80% of which are singletons, and over 6.5% rests with the top ten.

The chain recombines TRBV5-6 with TRBJ1-3; D is undetermined. The receptor comes from a man in his forties who had recovered from COVID-19. Sequencing used PBMCs or T cells enriched from blood (not recorded which). In DNA, the CDR3 is TGTGCCAGCAGCTTGGGGGTAGCGGGAAACACCATATATTTT. Its protein is CASSLGVAGNTIYF.